This T cell receptor (beta chain) was identified in a study of blood T cell repertoires in COVID-19. Study-wide background: COVID-19 samples collected from the United States, Italy and Spain covered acute and convalescent phases.

Original handling: Reference gene primer amplification yielded estimated nucleated cell counts. The protocol was immunoSEQ multiplex PCR, while the TCRdb copy is restricted to in-frame clones and leaves out a portion. For V, J and clone size, that table is used; D and trimming come from the DNA. This sample carries over 75,000 clones, around 80% of them seen once, and the ten largest clones take 20% to 25%. On this clone itself: Distinct nucleotide sequences in the sample also encode this CDR3.

The sequence derives from a woman in her 50s with acute or convalescent COVID-19. The sequencing sample was made of peripheral blood.

The CDR3 DNA follows: TGTGCCAGTAGCGTCAAGGGGGACACTGAAGCTTTCTTT. It encodes CASSVKGDTEAFF. The J gene is TRBJ1-1, the V gene TRBV19; tentatively, D is TRBD1 (6 bases). Between the trimmed V and J ends, which lost 6 bases and 3 bases, there was a span of 11 bases. The CDR3 is made up of 13 amino acids. Germline CDR1 and CDR2: LNHDA and SQIVND (reference sequence).